This is a list of T cell receptor beta chains from one sample in a study of shared clonotypes between healthy human individuals. Measured with immunoSEQ multiplex PCR; TCRdb has only the in-frame clones, and not every one. The table includes roughly 1 million clones, around 78% detected once. Sequences were obtained from memory CD4+ T cells from PBMCs. Receptors were obtained from a man aged 18 to 30 in good health. Some clones in this sample may be carry-over from other donors' samples. CDR3s include the opening cysteine and the closing phenylalanine or tryptophan. D genes are given only for firm matches. The size entry is marked missing in some rows and otherwise reads once, few, many or a size class.

DNA	CDR3	J	V	size	D
TGTGCCAGCAGTGTTCATTCACAGGGGGAAGCTTTCTTT	CASSVHSQGEAFF	TRBJ1-1	TRBV6-1	.	TRBD1
TGTGCCAGCAGTGAGGCAGGGGGTATTAGTGAAAAACTGTTTTTT	CASSEAGGISEKLFF	TRBJ1-4	TRBV2	.	TRBD1
TGTGCCATCAGTGAGAGTGGGGAAAGCCAGCCCCAGCATTTT	CAISESGESQPQHF	TRBJ1-5	TRBV6-6	.	.
TGTGCCAGCAGCCCGACCGGGACTAGCTTTAGCACAGATACGCAGTATTTT	CASSPTGTSFSTDTQYF	TRBJ2-3	TRBV7-6	.	TRBD2
TGTGCCAGTAGTAGACCGGGACGGGCGGGAGAGACCCAGTACTTC	CASSRPGRAGETQYF	TRBJ2-5	TRBV19	.	.
TGTGCCAGCATGGCGAATGAAAAACTGTTTTTT	CASMANEKLFF	TRBJ1-4	TRBV2	.	.
TGTGCCAGCTCACCGCGCTCCCTAGCGGGGAGGGATCCGGGGGAGCAGTACTTC	CASSPRSLAGRDPGEQYF	TRBJ2-7	TRBV18	.	TRBD2
TGTGCCAGCAGTGAAATCGGAAGAGGGGCTGGAAACACCATATATTTT	CASSEIGRGAGNTIYF	TRBJ1-3	TRBV2	.	.
TGTGCCAGCAGCTTAAGAGGTACGGACTATGGCTACACCTTC	CASSLRGTDYGYTF	TRBJ1-2	TRBV7-2	.	.
TGTGCCAGCATCGGGAGCGCGTACACTGAAGCTTTCTTT	CASIGSAYTEAFF	TRBJ1-1	TRBV28	once	.
TGTGCCAGCAGCGTCGGGGGGACAGGGCCGCAAGAGACCCAGTACTTC	CASSVGGTGPQETQYF	TRBJ2-5	TRBV7-7	.	TRBD1
TGTGCCAGCAGCTTAGTGGGCTCTCGGGCCAACGTCCTGACTTTC	CASSLVGSRANVLTF	TRBJ2-6	TRBV5-4	.	.
TGTGCCAGCAGAACAGGGGGGGAACGGCGAGGTGAAGCTTTCTTT	CASRTGGERRGEAFF	TRBJ1-1	TRBV6-6	.	TRBD1
TGTGCCAGCAGCCAACCACCCAGGGGAACTGAAGCTTTCTTT	CASSQPPRGTEAFF	TRBJ1-1	TRBV28	few	.
TGTGCCAGCAGCTTTTCTAGGGGAGGTGAAAAACTGTTTTTT	CASSFSRGGEKLFF	TRBJ1-4	TRBV7-2	.	.
TGTGCCAGCAGCCCTCCCCGGGGGGGACAGAACACTGAAGCTTTCTTT	CASSPPRGGQNTEAFF	TRBJ1-1	TRBV7-2	.	.
TGTGCCACCAGCAGAAGACAGGGGCTGGACACCGGGGAGCTGTTTTTT	CATSRRQGLDTGELFF	TRBJ2-2	TRBV15	.	TRBD1
TGTGCCAGCAGCTTGGTATGGACCGCGACCGGGGAGCTGTTTTTT	CASSLVWTATGELFF	TRBJ2-2	TRBV5-8	.	.
TGTGCCAGCAGGGACAGGGGGCGCGGCGGGGAGCTGTTTTTT	CASRDRGRGGELFF	TRBJ2-2	TRBV6-5	.	TRBD1
TGTGCCTGGAGTCGGGACAGGGACACTGAAGCTTTCTTT	CAWSRDRDTEAFF	TRBJ1-1	TRBV30	few	TRBD1
TGTGCCAGCAGCCCAGCCGGGACAGGGGGCGGAAGCTATGGCTACACCTTC	CASSPAGTGGGSYGYTF	TRBJ1-2	TRBV7-9	.	TRBD1
TGTGCCAGCAGCTTAATGGGTGATTCACCCCTCCACTTT	CASSLMGDSPLHF	TRBJ1-6	TRBV11-2	.	.
TGTGCCATCAGTGATAGGACATATCGACCAGATACGCAGTATTTT	CAISDRTYRPDTQYF	TRBJ2-3	TRBV10-3	once	.
TGCGCCAGCAGCCTCGGGACAGGGGTTGGATATGGCTACACCTTC	CASSLGTGVGYGYTF	TRBJ1-2	TRBV5-1	.	TRBD1
TGCAGTGCCGCACAGGGGCAGCCCCAGCATTTT	CSAAQGQPQHF	TRBJ1-5	TRBV20-1	.	TRBD1
TGTGCCAGCAGCCTACGGGGACGGGAGAGGGAGAATGAGCAGTTCTTC	CASSLRGRERENEQFF	TRBJ2-1	TRBV7-3	.	.
TGTGCCAGCAGCCAAGATCTGAGGTATACGCAGTATTTT	CASSQDLRYTQYF	TRBJ2-3	TRBV4-2	.	.
TGTGCCAGCTCACCCCGAGGGTCCAACACTGAAGCTTTCTTT	CASSPRGSNTEAFF	TRBJ1-1	TRBV18	.	.
TGTGCCAGCAGTTCCGACAGGGAATGGGACGAGCAGTACTTC	CASSSDREWDEQYF	TRBJ2-7	TRBV6-5	.	TRBD1
TGTGCCAGCAGTTTTGCGGGGACAGGGTTAGAGACCCAGTACTTC	CASSFAGTGLETQYF	TRBJ2-5	TRBV11-2	.	TRBD1
TGTGCCAGCAGTTCGACCCTGCGAGGCTACACCTTC	CASSSTLRGYTF	TRBJ1-2	TRBV6-5	few	.
TGTGCCAGCACCAGCTCCTACGAGCAGTACTTC	CASTSSYEQYF	TRBJ2-7	TRBV6-1	once	.
TGTGCCAGCAGCCTCGGAACGCCGTACGAGCAGTACTTC	CASSLGTPYEQYF	TRBJ2-7	TRBV7-8	.	.
TGTGCCAGTAGTACCCCCCTTGGCAGAGACAGTAGCAATCAGCCCCAGCATTTT	CASSTPLGRDSSNQPQHF	TRBJ1-5	TRBV19	once	.
TGTGCCAGCAGTTCGGTCGGGTTCGAGCAGTACTTC	CASSSVGFEQYF	TRBJ2-7	TRBV6-6	.	.
TGCAGCGTTGTTCGCGGGGCGGGGAACGAGCAGTACTTC	CSVVRGAGNEQYF	TRBJ2-7	TRBV29-1	.	.
TGTGCCAGCAGTCGGACCCCTAGCTATGGCTACACCTTC	CASSRTPSYGYTF	TRBJ1-2	TRBV25-1	.	.
TGCGCCAGCAGCCCGTCGTTTGGGGGATCGGGCAATCAGCCCCAGCATTTT	CASSPSFGGSGNQPQHF	TRBJ1-5	TRBV4-3	.	.